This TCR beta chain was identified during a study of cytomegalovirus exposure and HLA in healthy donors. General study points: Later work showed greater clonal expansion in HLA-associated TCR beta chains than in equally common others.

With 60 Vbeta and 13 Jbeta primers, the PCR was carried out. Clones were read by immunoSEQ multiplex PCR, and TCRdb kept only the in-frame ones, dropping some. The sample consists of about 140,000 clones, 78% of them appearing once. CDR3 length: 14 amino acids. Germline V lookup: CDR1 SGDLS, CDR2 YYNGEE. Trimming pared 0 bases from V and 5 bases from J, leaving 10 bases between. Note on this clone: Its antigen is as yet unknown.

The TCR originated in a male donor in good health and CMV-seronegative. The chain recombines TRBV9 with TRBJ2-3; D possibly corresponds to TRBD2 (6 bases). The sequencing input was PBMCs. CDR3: CASSVAGVEDTQYF. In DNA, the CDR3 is TGTGCCAGCAGCGTAGCGGGGGTGGAAGATACGCAGTATTTT.